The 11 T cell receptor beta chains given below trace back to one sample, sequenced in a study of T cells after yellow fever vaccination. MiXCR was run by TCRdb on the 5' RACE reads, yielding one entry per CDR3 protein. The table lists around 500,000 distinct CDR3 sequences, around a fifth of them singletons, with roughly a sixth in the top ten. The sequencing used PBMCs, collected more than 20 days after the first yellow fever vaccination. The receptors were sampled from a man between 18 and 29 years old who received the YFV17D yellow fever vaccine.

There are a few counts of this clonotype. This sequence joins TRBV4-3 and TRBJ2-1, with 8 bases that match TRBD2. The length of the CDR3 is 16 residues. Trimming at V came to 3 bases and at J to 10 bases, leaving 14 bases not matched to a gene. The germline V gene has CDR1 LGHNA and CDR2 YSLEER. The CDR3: CASSQSLSGASREQFF. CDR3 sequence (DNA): TGCGCCAGCAGCCAGAGCCTTAGCGGGGCCAGTCGGGAGCAGTTCTTC.

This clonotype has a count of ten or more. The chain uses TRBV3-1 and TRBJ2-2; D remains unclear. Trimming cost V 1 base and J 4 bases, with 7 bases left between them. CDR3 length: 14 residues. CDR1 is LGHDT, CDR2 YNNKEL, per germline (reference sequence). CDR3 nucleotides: TGTGCCAGCAGCCAAGGTTCAGGCACCGGGGAGCTGTTTTTT. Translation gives CASSQGSGTGELFF.

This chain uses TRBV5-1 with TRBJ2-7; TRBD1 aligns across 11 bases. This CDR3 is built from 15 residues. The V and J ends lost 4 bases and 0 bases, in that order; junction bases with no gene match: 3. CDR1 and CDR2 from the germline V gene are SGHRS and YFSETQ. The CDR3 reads CASSNGQGASYEQYF. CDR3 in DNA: TGCGCCAGCAGCAATGGACAGGGGGCCTCCTACGAGCAGTACTTC. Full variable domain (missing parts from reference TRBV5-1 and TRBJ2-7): KAGVTQTPRYLIKTRGQQVTLSCSPISGHRSVSWYQQTPGQGLQFLFEYFSETQRNKGNFPGRFSGRQFSNSRSEMNVSTLELGDSALYLCASSNGQGASYEQYFGPGTRLTVT.

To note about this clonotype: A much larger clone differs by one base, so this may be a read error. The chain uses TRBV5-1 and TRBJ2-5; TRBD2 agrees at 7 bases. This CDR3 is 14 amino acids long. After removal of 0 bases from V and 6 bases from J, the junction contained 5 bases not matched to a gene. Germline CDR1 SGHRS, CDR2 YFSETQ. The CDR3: CASSLGLGGKTQYF. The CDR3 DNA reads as TGCGCCAGCAGCTTGGGGCTCGGGGGGAAGACCCAGTACTTC.

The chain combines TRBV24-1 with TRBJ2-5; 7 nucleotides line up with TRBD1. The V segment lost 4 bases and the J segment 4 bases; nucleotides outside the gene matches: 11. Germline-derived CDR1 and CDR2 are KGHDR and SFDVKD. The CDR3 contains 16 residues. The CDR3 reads CATSEMTGSFSETQYF. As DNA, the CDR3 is TGTGCCACCAGTGAAATGACAGGGTCGTTTTCAGAGACCCAGTACTTC.

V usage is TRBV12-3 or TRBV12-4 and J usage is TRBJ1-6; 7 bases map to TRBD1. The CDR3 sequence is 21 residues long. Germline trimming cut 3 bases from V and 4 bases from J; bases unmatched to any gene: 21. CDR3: CASSFSSRGGSRGFYNSPLHF. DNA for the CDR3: TGTGCCAGCAGTTTCAGCAGCCGCGGGGGTTCCAGGGGGTTTTATAATTCACCCCTCCACTTT.

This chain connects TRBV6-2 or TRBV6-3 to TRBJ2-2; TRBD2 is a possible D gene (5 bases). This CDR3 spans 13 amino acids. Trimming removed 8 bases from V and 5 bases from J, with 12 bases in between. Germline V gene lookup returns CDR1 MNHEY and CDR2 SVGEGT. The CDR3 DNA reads TGTGCCAGCCACACTAGACGGACCGGGGAGCTGTTTTTT. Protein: CASHTRRTGELFF.

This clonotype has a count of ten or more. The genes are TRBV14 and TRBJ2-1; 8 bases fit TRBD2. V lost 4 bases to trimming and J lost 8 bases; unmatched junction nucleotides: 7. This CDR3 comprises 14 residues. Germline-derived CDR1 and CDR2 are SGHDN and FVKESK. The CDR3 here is CASSPQRGIDEQFF. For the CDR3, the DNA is TGTGCCAGCAGCCCGCAGCGGGGGATCGATGAGCAGTTCTTC.

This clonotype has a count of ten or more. This CDR3 reads CASSKGGAYEQYV. The DNA of the CDR3 is TGTGCCAGCAGCAAAGGCGGGGCCTACGAGCAGTACGTC. The chain is built from TRBV21-1 and TRBJ2-7; no DNA check was done on the table's D call, TRBD2. TRBV21-1 is a pseudogene. CDR3 length equals 13 residues.

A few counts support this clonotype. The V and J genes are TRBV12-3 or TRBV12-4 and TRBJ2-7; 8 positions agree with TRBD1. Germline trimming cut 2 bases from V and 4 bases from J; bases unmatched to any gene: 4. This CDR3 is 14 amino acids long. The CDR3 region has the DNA TGTGCCAGCAGTTTACGACAGGGGATTTACGAGCAGTACTTC. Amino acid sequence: CASSLRQGIYEQYF.

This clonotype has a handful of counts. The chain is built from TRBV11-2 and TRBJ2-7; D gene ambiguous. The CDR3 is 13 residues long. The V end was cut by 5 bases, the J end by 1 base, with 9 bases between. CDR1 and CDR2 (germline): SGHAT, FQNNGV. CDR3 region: CASSDSASYEQYV. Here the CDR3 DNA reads TGTGCCAGCAGCGACTCAGCATCCTACGAGCAGTACGTC.